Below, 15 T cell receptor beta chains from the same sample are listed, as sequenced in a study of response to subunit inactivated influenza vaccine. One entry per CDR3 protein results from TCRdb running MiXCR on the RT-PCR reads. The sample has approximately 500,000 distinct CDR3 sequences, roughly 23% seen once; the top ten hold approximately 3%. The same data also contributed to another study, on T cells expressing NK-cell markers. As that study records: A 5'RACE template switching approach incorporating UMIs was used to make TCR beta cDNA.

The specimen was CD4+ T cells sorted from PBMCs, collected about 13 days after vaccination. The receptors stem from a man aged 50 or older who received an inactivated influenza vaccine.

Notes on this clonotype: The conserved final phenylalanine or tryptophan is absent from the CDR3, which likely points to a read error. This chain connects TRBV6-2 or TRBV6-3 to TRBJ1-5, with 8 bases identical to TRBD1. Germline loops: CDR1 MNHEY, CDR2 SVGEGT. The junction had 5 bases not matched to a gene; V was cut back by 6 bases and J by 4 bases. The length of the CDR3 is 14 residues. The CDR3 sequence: CASRRDRPNQPQHS. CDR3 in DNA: TGTGCCAGCAGACGGGACAGGCCAAATCAGCCCCAGCATTCT.

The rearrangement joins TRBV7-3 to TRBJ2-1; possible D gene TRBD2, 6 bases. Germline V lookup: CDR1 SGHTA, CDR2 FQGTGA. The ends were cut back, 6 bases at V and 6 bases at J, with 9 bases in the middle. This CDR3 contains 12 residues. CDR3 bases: TGTGCCAGCAGTGCCGGGGGCAATGAGCAGTTCTTC. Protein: CASSAGGNEQFF.

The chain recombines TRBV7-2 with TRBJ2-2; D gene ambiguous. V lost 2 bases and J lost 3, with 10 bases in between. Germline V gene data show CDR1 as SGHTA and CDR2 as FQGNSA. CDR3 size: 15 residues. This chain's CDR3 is CASSLWGIDTGELFF. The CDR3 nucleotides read TGTGCCAGCAGCTTATGGGGTATCGACACCGGGGAGCTGTTTTTT.

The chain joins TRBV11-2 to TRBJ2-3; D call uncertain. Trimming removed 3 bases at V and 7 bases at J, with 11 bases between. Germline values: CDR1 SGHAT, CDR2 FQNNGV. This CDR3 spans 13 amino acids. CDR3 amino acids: CASSFDAQNTQYF. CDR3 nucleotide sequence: TGTGCCAGCAGCTTTGATGCTCAGAATACGCAGTATTTT.

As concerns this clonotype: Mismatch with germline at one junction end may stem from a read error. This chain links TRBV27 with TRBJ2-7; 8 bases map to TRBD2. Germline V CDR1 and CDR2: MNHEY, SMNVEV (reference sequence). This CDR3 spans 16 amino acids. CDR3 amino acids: CASSYRTSRYPYEPYF. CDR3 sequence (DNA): TGTGCCAGCAGTTACCGGACTAGCAGGTACCCCTACGAGCCGTACTTC.

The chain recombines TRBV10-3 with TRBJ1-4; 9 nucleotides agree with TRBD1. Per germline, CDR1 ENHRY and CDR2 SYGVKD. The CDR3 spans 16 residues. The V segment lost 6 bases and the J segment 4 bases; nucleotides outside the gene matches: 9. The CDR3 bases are TGTGCCATCAGAGGGGACAGGGAAGGTGGTAATGAAAAACTGTTTTTT. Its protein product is CAIRGDREGGNEKLFF.

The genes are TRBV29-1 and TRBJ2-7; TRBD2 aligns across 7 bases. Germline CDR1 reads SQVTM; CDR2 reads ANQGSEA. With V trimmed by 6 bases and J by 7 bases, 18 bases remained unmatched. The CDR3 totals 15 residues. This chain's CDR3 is CSVTWSGRATAEQYF. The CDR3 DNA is TGCAGCGTAACGTGGAGTGGGAGGGCCACGGCAGAGCAGTACTTC.

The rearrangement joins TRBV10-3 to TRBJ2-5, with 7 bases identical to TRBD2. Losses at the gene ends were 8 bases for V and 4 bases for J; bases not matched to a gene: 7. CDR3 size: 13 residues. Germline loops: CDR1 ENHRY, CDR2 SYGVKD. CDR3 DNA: TGTGCCATCGCGGGAGAGTTTGGAGAGACCCAGTACTTC. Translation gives CAIAGEFGETQYF.

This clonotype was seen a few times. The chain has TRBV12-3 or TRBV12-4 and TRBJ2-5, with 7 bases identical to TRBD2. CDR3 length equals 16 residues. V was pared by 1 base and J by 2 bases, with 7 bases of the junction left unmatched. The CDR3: CASSLVAGRLQETQYF. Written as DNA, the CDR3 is TGTGCCAGCAGTTTAGTAGCGGGTAGGCTACAAGAGACCCAGTACTTC.

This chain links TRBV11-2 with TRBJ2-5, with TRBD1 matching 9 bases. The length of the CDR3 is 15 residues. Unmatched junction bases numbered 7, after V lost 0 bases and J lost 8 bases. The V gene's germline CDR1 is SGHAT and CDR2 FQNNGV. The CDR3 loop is CASSLDLPGQGTQYF. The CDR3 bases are TGTGCCAGCAGCTTAGACCTACCGGGACAGGGAACCCAGTACTTC.

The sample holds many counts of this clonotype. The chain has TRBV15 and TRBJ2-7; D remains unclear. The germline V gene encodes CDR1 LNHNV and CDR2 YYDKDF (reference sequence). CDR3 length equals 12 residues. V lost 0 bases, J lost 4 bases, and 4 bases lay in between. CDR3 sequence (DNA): TGTGCCACCAGCAGAGATTTGTACGAGCAGTACTTC. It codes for CATSRDLYEQYF.

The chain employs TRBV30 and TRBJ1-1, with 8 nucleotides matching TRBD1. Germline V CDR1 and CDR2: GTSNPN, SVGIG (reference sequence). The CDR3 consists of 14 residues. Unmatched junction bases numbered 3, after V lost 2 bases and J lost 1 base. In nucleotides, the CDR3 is TGTGCCTGGAGTTGGACAGGGTGGAACACTGAAGCTTTCTTT. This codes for CAWSWTGWNTEAFF.

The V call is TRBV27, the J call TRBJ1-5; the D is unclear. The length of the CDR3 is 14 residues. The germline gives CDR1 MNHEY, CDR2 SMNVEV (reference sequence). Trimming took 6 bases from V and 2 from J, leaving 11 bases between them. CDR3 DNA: TGTGCCAGCAGCCGTAATGACGGCAATCAGCCCCAGCATTTT. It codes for CASSRNDGNQPQHF.

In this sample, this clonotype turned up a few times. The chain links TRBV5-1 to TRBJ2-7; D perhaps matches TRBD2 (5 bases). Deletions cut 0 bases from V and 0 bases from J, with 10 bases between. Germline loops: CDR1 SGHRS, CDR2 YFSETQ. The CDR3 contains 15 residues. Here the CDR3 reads CASSLGGQTSYEQYF. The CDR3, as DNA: TGCGCCAGCAGCTTGGGAGGGCAGACCTCCTACGAGCAGTACTTC.

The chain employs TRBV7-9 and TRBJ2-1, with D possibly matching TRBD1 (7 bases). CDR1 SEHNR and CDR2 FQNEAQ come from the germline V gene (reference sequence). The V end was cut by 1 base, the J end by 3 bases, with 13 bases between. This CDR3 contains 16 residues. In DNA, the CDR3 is TGTGCCAGCAGCTTAGTTGCGGGACAGAACTACAATGAGCAGTTCTTC. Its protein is CASSLVAGQNYNEQFF.